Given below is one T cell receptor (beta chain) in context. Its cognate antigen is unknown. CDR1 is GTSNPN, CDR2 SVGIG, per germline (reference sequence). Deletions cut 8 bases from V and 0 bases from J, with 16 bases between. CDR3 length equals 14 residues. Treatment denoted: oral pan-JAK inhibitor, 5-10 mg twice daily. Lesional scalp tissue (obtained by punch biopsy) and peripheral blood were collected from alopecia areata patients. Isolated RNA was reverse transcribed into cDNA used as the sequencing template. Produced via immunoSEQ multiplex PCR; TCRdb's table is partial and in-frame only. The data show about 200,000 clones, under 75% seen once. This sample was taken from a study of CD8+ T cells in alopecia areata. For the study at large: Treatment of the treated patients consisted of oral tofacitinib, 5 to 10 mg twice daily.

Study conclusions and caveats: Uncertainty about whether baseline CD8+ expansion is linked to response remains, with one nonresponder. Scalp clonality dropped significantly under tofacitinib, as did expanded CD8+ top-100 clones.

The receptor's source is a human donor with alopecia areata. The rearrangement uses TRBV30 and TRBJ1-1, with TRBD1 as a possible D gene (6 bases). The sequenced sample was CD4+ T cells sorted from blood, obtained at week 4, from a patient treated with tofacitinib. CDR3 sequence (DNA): TGTGCCGGGGAAAGAGGGGGACTGAACACTGAAGCTTTCTTT. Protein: CAGERGGLNTEAFF.